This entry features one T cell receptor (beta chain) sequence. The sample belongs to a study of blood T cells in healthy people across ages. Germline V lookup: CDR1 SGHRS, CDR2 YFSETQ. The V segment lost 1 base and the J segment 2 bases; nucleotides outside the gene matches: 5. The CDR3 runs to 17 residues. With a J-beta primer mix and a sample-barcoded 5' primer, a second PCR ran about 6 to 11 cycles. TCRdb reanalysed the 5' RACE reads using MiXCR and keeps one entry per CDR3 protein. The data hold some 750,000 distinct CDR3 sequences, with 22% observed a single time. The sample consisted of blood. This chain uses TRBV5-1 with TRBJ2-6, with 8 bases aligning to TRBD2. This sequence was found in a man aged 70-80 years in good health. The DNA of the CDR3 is TGCGCCAGCAGCTTGTTTAGCGGGGATGCTGGGGCCAACGTCCTGACTTTC. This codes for CASSLFSGDAGANVLTF.